The 20 T cell receptor beta chains below were found in one sample sequenced in a study of T cells in Graves' hyperthyroidism and ophthalmopathy. Template material for amplifying TCR beta CDR3 regions consisted of RNA transcripts. The HTBI primer set served for first-round RT-PCR of the TCR CDR3. TCRdb analysed the multiplex PCR reads with MiXCR anew, one entry per CDR3 protein. The sample consists of around 97,000 distinct CDR3 sequences, roughly 50% of them appearing once. The sequenced material came from blood. All receptors come from a man aged 35-49 years with Graves' hyperthyroidism.

This clonotype was seen more than once but under ten times. The chain links TRBV6-7 to TRBJ2-3; TRBD2 agrees at 15 bases. Being an ORF, TRBV6-7 has a function that is uncertain. The V and J ends lost 5 bases and 3 bases, in that order; junction bases with no gene match: 9. CDR3 length: 18 residues. The CDR3 bases are TGTGCCAGCAGTCACGGGACTAGCGGGAGGCGGTGGACAGATACGCAGTATTTT. Protein sequence: CASSHGTSGRRWTDTQYF.

This chain links TRBV4-3 with TRBJ2-2; 8 positions match TRBD2. J gave up 4 bases and V 0 bases, and 7 bases lay outside the gene matches. The CDR3 length is 17 residues. The germline V gene has CDR1 LGHNA and CDR2 YSLEER. The CDR3 spells CASSQDSGRAITGELFF. In DNA form, the CDR3 reads TGCGCCAGCAGCCAAGATTCCGGGAGGGCCATCACCGGGGAGCTGTTTTTT.

A single count supports this clonotype. The germline gene is not matched at one end of the junction; a read error may be the cause. The CDR3 region is CASSPGGRSPLHF. CDR3 DNA: TGTGCTAGCAGCCCAGGGGGAAGATCACCCCTCCACTTT. This sequence joins TRBV7-7 and TRBJ1-6; 7 bases fit TRBD1. Germline V CDR1 and CDR2: SSHAT, FNYEAQ (reference sequence). The CDR3 runs to 13 residues.

The chain is built from TRBV10-2 and TRBJ1-5; possible D gene TRBD1, 6 bases. V was pared by 5 bases and J by 1 base, with 15 bases between. The CDR3 length is 16 residues. Germline loops: CDR1 WSHSY, CDR2 SAAADI. CDR3 protein: CASSPLQGESNQPQHF. The CDR3 bases are TGCGCCAGCAGTCCCTTACAGGGTGAAAGCAATCAGCCCCAGCATTTT.

The chain links TRBV7-3 to TRBJ1-2, with TRBD1 matching 7 bases. V dropped 1 base and J dropped 13; count of bases not matched to a gene: 12. This CDR3 spans 14 amino acids. Germline CDR1 reads SGHTA; CDR2 reads FQGTGA. CDR3: CASSLIGTVKGCTF. The CDR3, as DNA: TGTGCCAGCAGCTTAATCGGGACAGTCAAAGGGTGCACCTTC.

The chain combines TRBV7-2 with TRBJ2-1; TRBD2 might be the D (5 bases). Trimming left V 8 bases short and J 2 bases short, with 10 bases between. Germline V CDR1 and CDR2: SGHTA, FQGNSA. CDR3 length: 13 amino acids. Here the CDR3 reads CASSPRAYNEQFF. CDR3 coding DNA: TGTGCCAGCTCACCGCGGGCCTACAATGAGCAGTTCTTC.

Many counts were recorded for this clonotype. The chain has TRBV6-2 or TRBV6-3 and TRBJ2-7, with D unresolved. Germline V gives CDR1 MNHEY, CDR2 SVGEGT. Trimming removed 2 bases from V and 2 bases from J, with 4 bases in between. The CDR3 is 12 residues long. The CDR3 reads CASSYEAYEQYF. CDR3 DNA: TGTGCCAGCAGTTACGAGGCCTACGAGCAGTACTTC.

This clonotype appeared many times. J is TRBJ2-5 and V is TRBV20-1; D is possibly TRBD2 (5 bases). The CDR3 runs to 15 residues. V lost 0 bases, J lost 2 bases, and 13 bases lay in between. Germline lookup yields CDR1 DFQATT and CDR2 SNEGSKA (reference sequence). In DNA, the CDR3 is TGCAGTGCTAGAGAAGCAAGTCCGGGGCAAGAGACCCAGTACTTC. Residues: CSAREASPGQETQYF.

As to this clonotype: At one of its ends the junction is not consistent with the germline gene, which may arise from a read error. The chain is built from TRBV30 and TRBJ1-4; D is ambiguous. Germline CDR1 reads GTSNPN; CDR2 reads SVGIG (reference sequence). The CDR3 totals 11 residues. Here the CDR3 DNA reads TGTGCCTGGAGTGTCTCTGAAGAACTGTTTTTT. Its protein product is CAWSVSEELFF.

V gene TRBV10-1 combines with J gene TRBJ2-7, with 9 bases lining up with TRBD2. CDR1 is WNHNN and CDR2 is SYGVQD in the germline V gene (reference sequence). V shed 3 bases, J shed 1 base, and the junction held 7 bases outside the gene matches. CDR3 length: 16 amino acids. CDR3 sequence: CASSDVVLAGSYEQYF. CDR3 nucleotide sequence: TGCGCCAGCAGTGATGTTGTACTAGCGGGTTCCTACGAGCAGTACTTC.

This chain uses TRBV29-1 with TRBJ2-2; 7 bases match TRBD2. Germline CDR1 reads SQVTM; CDR2 reads ANQGSEA. This CDR3 has 14 amino acids. The V gene end was trimmed by 5 bases and the J gene end by 1 base; junction bases not matched to a gene: 4. Here the CDR3 DNA reads TGCAGCGTTAAAAAGCGGGAGAACACCGGGGAGCTGTTTTTT. Protein sequence: CSVKKRENTGELFF.

This clonotype appeared many times. The J gene is TRBJ2-7, the V gene TRBV7-2; the D is unclear. The CDR3 is 15 residues long. CDR1 is SGHTA, CDR2 FQGNSA, per germline. Trimming shortened V by 0 bases and J by 0 bases, and 9 bases separated the two germline ends. The CDR3: CASSLAATSSYEQYF. The CDR3 coding sequence is TGTGCCAGCAGCTTAGCGGCCACTTCCTCCTACGAGCAGTACTTC.

This clonotype was detected many times. The chain employs TRBV5-1 and TRBJ1-2, with a possible D match to TRBD1 (5 bases). The V end was cut by 2 bases, the J end by 4 bases, with 12 bases between. The CDR3 sequence is 14 residues long. Germline CDR1 and CDR2: SGHRS and YFSETQ. CDR3 in amino acids: CASSFTGKSYGYTF. DNA of the CDR3: TGCGCCAGCAGCTTTACAGGAAAGAGCTATGGCTACACCTTC.

The rearrangement links TRBV29-1 to TRBJ2-1, with D possibly being TRBD1 or TRBD2 (5 bases each). This CDR3 contains 13 residues. The germline V gene has CDR1 SQVTM and CDR2 ANQGSEA. Trimming cost V 4 bases and J 4 bases, with 11 bases left between them. CDR3 sequence (DNA): TGCAGCGTTGGGGACGGAATTTACAATGAGCAGTTCTTC. Amino acid sequence: CSVGDGIYNEQFF.

This sequence joins TRBV4-1 and TRBJ2-1, with 11 bases fitting TRBD1. The germline V gene encodes CDR1 MGHRA and CDR2 YSYEKL. J gave up 6 bases and V 3 bases, and 10 bases lay outside the gene matches. The CDR3 consists of 17 residues. The CDR3 bases are TGCGCCAGCAGCCACCCTCGCCGGGACAGGGGGGTCAATGAGCAGTTCTTC. This encodes CASSHPRRDRGVNEQFF.

The chain joins TRBV14 to TRBJ1-3; D remains ambiguous. V gave up 8 bases and J gave up 3 bases, with 17 bases separating them. The CDR3 extends over 15 amino acids. From germline, CDR1 is SGHDN and CDR2 FVKESK. The CDR3 loop is CASSPAGELGNTIYF. The DNA of the CDR3 is TGTGCCAGCTCACCGGCAGGCGAGCTTGGAAACACCATATATTTT.

In this sample, this clonotype turned up many times. This chain links TRBV7-9 with TRBJ2-3; D unresolved. Trimming left V 7 bases short and J 4 bases short, with 12 bases between. The CDR3 contains 13 residues. The germline V gene encodes CDR1 SEHNR and CDR2 FQNEAQ (reference sequence). The CDR3 DNA sequence: TGTGCCAGCACTGGGTTTAGGGCAGATACGCAGTATTTT. Translating it yields CASTGFRADTQYF.

This clonotype has at least ten counts. The chain uses TRBV11-3 and TRBJ1-1; D is uncertain. With 5 bases removed from V and 0 bases from J, the gap between germline ends came to 10 bases. Germline loops: CDR1 SGHNT, CDR2 YENEEA. CDR3 length: 14 amino acids. The CDR3 is CASSPAGMNTEAFF. The DNA of the CDR3 is TGTGCCAGCAGCCCCGCGGGGATGAACACTGAAGCTTTCTTT.

This clonotype was found many times. This chain connects TRBV12-3 or TRBV12-4 to TRBJ2-3, with D unclear. The CDR3 runs to 13 residues. V lost 6 bases, J lost 4 bases, and 11 bases lay in between. The CDR3 DNA reads TGTGCCAGCAGCCCCCCGTTCCCAGATACGCAGTATTTT. Translation gives CASSPPFPDTQYF.

The genes are TRBV19 and TRBJ1-2; no definite D call. The V gene's germline CDR1 is LNHDA and CDR2 SQIVND (reference sequence). CDR3 length: 12 amino acids. The V end was cut by 3 bases, the J end by 2 bases, with 4 bases between. CDR3 sequence (DNA): TGTGCCAGTAGTATGGAAAACTATGGCTACACCTTC. It yields the protein CASSMENYGYTF.